One T cell receptor (beta chain) is described in this entry. The specificity of this receptor is unknown. Base qualities were left out, and no much larger clone turns up one base away. The instrument was an Illumina HiSeq 2500. Quantitative 5'-RACE with molecular barcodes was the method used to prepare the TCR beta libraries. The original methods were these. A new computational method based on a probabilistic model of VDJ rearrangement was used to identify disease-linked TCR variants. In-frame beta chains were kept once TCRdb had trimmed the public reads at Q25 with fastp and called clones with MiXCR. Each CDR3 protein gets just one entry, which takes the most common genes and DNA from the rows behind it. None of the V and J calls come from the authors' own analysis; TCRdb made them. In this sample the table shows roughly 250,000 distinct CDR3 sequences, roughly a tenth of which occur a single time. The leading ten clones occupy 2.6% of the sample.

The sample originates from a study of CD8 T cells in ankylosing spondylitis (dated 2017 in TCRdb). Background for the entire study: The study set out to find disease-linked TCR variants by profiling T cell receptor beta repertoires in ankylosing spondylitis patients and healthy donors. The full study cohort comprised 25 ankylosing spondylitis patients and over 95 healthy donors. Samples of peripheral blood were taken, and for ankylosing spondylitis patients, synovial fluid was collected as well. Study-level results and caveats: The disease-linked clones were reported as significantly enriched in matched synovial fluid samples from ankylosing spondylitis patients. The disease-linked clones showed a CD8+ phenotype and occurred at relatively low frequencies in peripheral blood. Some motif variants were previously reported in synovial fluid and blood of reactive arthritis patients, suggesting common disease-initiation mechanisms. Blood from ankylosing spondylitis patients appeared to be characterized by a TCR beta motif made up of fewer than ten highly homologous amino acid variants.

Taken from the germline V gene, the CDR1 and CDR2 loops are MNHNS and SASEGT. The germline ends are 21 bases apart after V is trimmed by 1 base and J by 6 bases. CDR3 length: 17 amino acids, cysteine to phenylalanine. The read is trimmed to its CDR3 DNA, 51 bases read in frame from base 1. The sequence is built from TRBV6-1 and TRBJ1-2; possibly the D gene is TRBD1, per 5 matching bases. The TCR originated in a male donor with ankylosing spondylitis or in good health (not recorded which). Sequencing input: blood, either unsorted or a sorted T cell fraction (not recorded which). The CDR3 has the sequence CASSEVSRSGRGDGYTF. In nucleotides, the sequence is TGTGCCAGCAGTGAAGTCTCGAGGTCAGGGAGAGGTGATGGCTACACCTTC.